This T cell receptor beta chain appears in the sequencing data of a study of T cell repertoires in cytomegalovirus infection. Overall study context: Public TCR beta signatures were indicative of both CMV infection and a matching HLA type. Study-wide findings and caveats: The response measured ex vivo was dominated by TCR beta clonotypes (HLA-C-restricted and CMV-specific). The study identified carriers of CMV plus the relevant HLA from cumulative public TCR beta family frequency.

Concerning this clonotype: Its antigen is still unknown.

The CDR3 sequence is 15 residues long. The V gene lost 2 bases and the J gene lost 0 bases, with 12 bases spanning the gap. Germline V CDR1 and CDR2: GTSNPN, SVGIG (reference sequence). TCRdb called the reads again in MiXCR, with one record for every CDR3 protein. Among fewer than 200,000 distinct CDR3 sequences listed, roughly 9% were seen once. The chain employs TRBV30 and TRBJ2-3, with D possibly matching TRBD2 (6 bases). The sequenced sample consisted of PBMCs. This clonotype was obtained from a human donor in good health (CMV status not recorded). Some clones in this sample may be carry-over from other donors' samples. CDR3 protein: CAWSFAGTSTDTQYF. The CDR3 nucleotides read TGTGCCTGGAGTTTTGCAGGGACTAGCACAGATACGCAGTATTTT.